This T cell receptor (beta chain) was sequenced for a study of response to subunit inactivated influenza vaccine. General study results and limits: It was suggested by the authors that few new T cells are recruited by each seasonal influenza vaccination.

Concerning this clonotype: Its antigen is not identified.

MiXCR, run by TCRdb on the RT-PCR reads, gives a single entry per CDR3 protein. Among around 500,000 distinct CDR3 sequences listed, roughly 9.7% were seen once. The source of this sequence is a man in his forties or fifties who received an inactivated influenza vaccine. This specimen was PBMCs from blood, taken roughly 6 weeks after vaccination.

The CDR3, as DNA: TGCGCCAGCAGCCAAGTTGTTGGCGGTTATGGGCCCCAGTACTTC. This sequence encodes CASSQVVGGYGPQYF. V gene TRBV4-1 combines with J gene TRBJ2-5; D unresolved. Germline lookup yields CDR1 MGHRA and CDR2 YSYEKL. The CDR3 extends over 15 amino acids. V shed 1 base and J shed 9 bases, with 18 bases lying between them.